This passage covers 14 T cell receptor beta chains from one sample sequenced in a study of CD8 T cells in ankylosing spondylitis. Findings and caveats of the study: Blood of patients with ankylosing spondylitis appeared to be characterized by a TCR beta motif of several highly homologous variants.

TCRdb reprocessed the 5' RACE reads with MiXCR, giving one entry per CDR3 protein. Of around 450,000 distinct CDR3 sequences in the sample, 26% were seen once. Their target antigens are unknown. The source material was blood, either unsorted or a sorted T cell fraction (not recorded which). These receptors all come from a male donor with ankylosing spondylitis.

The V call is TRBV4-1, the J call TRBJ2-1; TRBD2 might be the D (6 bases). Trimming removed 1 base at V and 2 bases at J, with 15 bases between. This CDR3 has 17 amino acids. Per the germline V gene, CDR1 is MGHRA and CDR2 is YSYEKL. This CDR3 is CASSQVSGRGPYNEQFF. In DNA form, the CDR3 reads TGCGCCAGCAGCCAAGTTAGCGGAAGGGGCCCCTACAATGAGCAGTTCTTC.

In this sample, this clonotype turned up once. The chain carries TRBV11-2 and TRBJ1-5; D may be TRBD1 (5 bases). The CDR3 spans 15 residues. Per germline, CDR1 SGHAT and CDR2 FQNNGV. V lost 0 bases and J 3 bases, leaving 9 bases between the germline ends. The CDR3 reads CASSLEGLDNQPQHF. The CDR3 nucleotides read TGTGCCAGCAGCTTAGAGGGGCTTGACAATCAGCCCCAGCATTTT. The full variable domain, in which reference TRBV11-2 and TRBJ1-5 provide the parts outside the CDR3, is EAGVAQSPRYKIIEKRQSVAFWCNPISGHATLYWYQQILGQGPKLLIQFQNNGVVDDSQLPKDRFSAERLKGVDSTLKIQPAKLEDSAVYLCASSLEGLDNQPQHFGDGTRLSIL.

This clonotype was recorded a few times. V usage is TRBV5-1 and J usage is TRBJ2-5, with 12 bases aligning to TRBD2. CDR1 and CDR2 from the germline V gene are SGHRS and YFSETQ. The V and J ends lost 2 bases and 2 bases, in that order; junction bases with no gene match: 4. CDR3 length: 16 residues. This CDR3 reads CASSFVLAGGQETQYF. CDR3 bases: TGCGCCAGCAGCTTCGTTCTAGCGGGAGGGCAAGAGACCCAGTACTTC.

The V call is TRBV15, the J call TRBJ1-1, with D possibly TRBD1 on 5 matching bases. V was pared by 2 bases and J by 3 bases, with 19 bases between. The germline CDR1 and CDR2 sequences are LNHNV and YYDKDF (reference sequence). The CDR3 is 17 amino acids. This chain's CDR3 is CATSRTTGTGLYTEAFF. CDR3 sequence (DNA): TGTGCCACCAGCAGAACTACCGGGACCGGACTTTACACTGAAGCTTTCTTT.

The table lists this clonotype with a few counts. The chain couples TRBV2 to TRBJ1-5; possible D gene TRBD1, 6 bases. Trimming pared 7 bases from V and 7 bases from J, leaving 17 bases between. The CDR3 is 14 residues long. The V gene's germline CDR1 is SNHLY and CDR2 FYNNEI. CDR3 sequence (DNA): TGTGCCAGCACGTTCTTACAGGGAACGCAGCCCCAGCATTTT. This translates into CASTFLQGTQPQHF.

The rearrangement joins TRBV14 to TRBJ2-5; the D gene is possibly TRBD2 (6 bases). Germline values: CDR1 SGHDN, CDR2 FVKESK. The germline V and J ends were trimmed by 4 bases and 5 bases, with 11 bases remaining between them. The CDR3 is made up of 13 amino acids. CDR3 loop: CASSRGVGETQYF. The CDR3 region has the DNA TGTGCCAGCAGCCGCGGGGTGGGGGAGACCCAGTACTTC.

The rearrangement uses TRBV7-2 and TRBJ1-2, with D hard to call. V was trimmed by 5 bases and J by 0 bases, leaving 13 bases between them. CDR1 and CDR2 from the germline V gene are SGHTA and FQGNSA. The CDR3 runs to 15 residues. In nucleotides, the CDR3 is TGTGCCAGCAGCCCCCGACGGGAAGCTAACTATGGCTACACCTTC. This sequence encodes CASSPRREANYGYTF.

J is TRBJ1-1 and V is TRBV2; D gene ambiguous. The V end was cut by 2 bases, the J end by 7 bases, with 5 bases between. Germline loops: CDR1 SNHLY, CDR2 FYNNEI. This CDR3 has 11 amino acids. In DNA form, the CDR3 reads TGTGCCAGCAGTGAAATGGGTGAAGCTTTCTTT. Protein: CASSEMGEAFF. Together with reference TRBV2 and TRBJ1-1, the CDR3 gives the full variable domain: EPEVTQTPSHQVTQMGQEVILRCVPISNHLYFYWYRQILGQKVEFLVSFYNNEISEKSEIFDDQFSVERPDGSNFTLKIRSTKLEDSAMYFCASSEMGEAFFGQGTRLTVV.

This clonotype was found many times. This rearrangement joins TRBV11-2 to TRBJ1-2; 7 bases are shared with TRBD1. Germline V gene lookup returns CDR1 SGHAT and CDR2 FQNNGV. This CDR3 has 15 amino acids. V shed 4 bases, J shed 5 bases, and the junction held 10 bases outside the gene matches. CDR3 amino acids: CASSWGGGSPYGYTF. CDR3 coding DNA: TGTGCCAGCAGCTGGGGAGGGGGCAGTCCGTATGGCTACACCTTC.

This clonotype appeared a few times. The chain employs TRBV5-1 and TRBJ1-2, with 9 bases aligning to TRBD1. Trimming took 4 bases from V and 2 from J; bases not matched to a gene: 6. The CDR3 has 15 amino acids. The germline gives CDR1 SGHRS, CDR2 YFSETQ. This CDR3 is CASSTDRGGNYGYTF. The CDR3 DNA reads as TGCGCCAGCAGCACTGACAGGGGGGGGAACTATGGCTACACCTTC.

This sequence joins TRBV5-1 and TRBJ1-1, with D perhaps TRBD1 (6 bases). V lost 0 bases and J lost 4, with 13 bases in between. Germline values: CDR1 SGHRS, CDR2 YFSETQ. There are 15 residues in the CDR3. CDR3 coding DNA: TGCGCCAGCAGCTTGGCCCCTGGGACACCCACTGAAGCTTTCTTT. It is translated as CASSLAPGTPTEAFF. Full variable domain (outside the CDR3, taken from reference TRBV5-1 and TRBJ1-1): KAGVTQTPRYLIKTRGQQVTLSCSPISGHRSVSWYQQTPGQGLQFLFEYFSETQRNKGNFPGRFSGRQFSNSRSEMNVSTLELGDSALYLCASSLAPGTPTEAFFGQGTRLTVV.

The table lists this clonotype with many counts. DNA of the CDR3: TGCGCCAGCAGTGATGGGCAGGACCTTGAAGCTTTCTTT. Amino acid sequence: CASSDGQDLEAFF. J is TRBJ1-1 and V is TRBV10-2; D is ambiguous. Germline V gives CDR1 WSHSY, CDR2 SAAADI. The CDR3 is 13 amino acids. Trimming stripped 3 bases from V and 7 bases from J, with 12 bases between.

This clonotype was counted only a few times. The CDR3 is CASSFSTGGSGNTIYF. DNA of the CDR3: TGCGCCAGCAGCTTCTCGACAGGGGGTTCTGGAAACACCATATATTTT. This chain connects TRBV5-1 to TRBJ1-3; TRBD1 matches 9 bases. The CDR3 has 16 residues. The V and J ends lost 2 bases and 1 base, in that order; junction bases with no gene match: 4. Germline V gene lookup returns CDR1 SGHRS and CDR2 YFSETQ.

The chain combines TRBV27 with TRBJ2-1; TRBD2 agrees at 7 bases. Germline V gene data show CDR1 as MNHEY and CDR2 as SMNVEV (reference sequence). Trimming took 6 bases from V and 8 from J; bases not matched to a gene: 10. This CDR3 is 14 amino acids long. Here the CDR3 DNA reads TGTGCCAGCAGGTTGAGGCGGGGGTGGGATGAGCAGTTCTTC. As protein: CASRLRRGWDEQFF.